This passage covers 10 T cell receptor beta chains from one sample sequenced in a study of T-cell reconstitution after alpha-beta-depleted transplantation in children. A TCRbeta library incorporating unique molecular identifiers was prepared. TCRdb itself ran the PCR reads through MiXCR, one entry per CDR3 protein. Among approximately 520,000 distinct CDR3 sequences listed, roughly 11% were seen once. Sequencing used PBMCs, mostly from graft donor cells, obtained 180 days after TCRalphabeta/CD19-depleted stem cell transplant. These TCRs come from a female patient aged 2 to 10 who had a stem cell transplant for aplastic anemia, so the T cells may come from the graft donor.

V gene TRBV6-5 combines with J gene TRBJ2-1, with D perhaps TRBD2 (6 bases). The V end lost 0 bases, the J end lost 10 bases, and 10 bases lay between the germline ends. Germline V gene sequence: CDR1 MNHEY, CDR2 SVGAGI. The CDR3 consists of 13 residues. CDR3 amino acids: CASSYSILAEQFF. Here the CDR3 DNA reads TGTGCCAGCAGTTACTCAATTCTAGCGGAGCAGTTCTTC.

This clonotype was observed a few times. The rearrangement uses TRBV12-3 or TRBV12-4 and TRBJ1-2, with D uncertain. V was cut by 5 bases and J by 7 bases, with 14 bases left in between. The CDR3 is 13 residues long. The CDR3 nucleotides read TGTGCCAGCAGTCCGGACCGCCGGAGTGGCTACACCTTC. This translates into CASSPDRRSGYTF.

This clonotype was detected many times. The chain couples TRBV10-3 to TRBJ2-7, with a possible D match to TRBD2 (6 bases). This CDR3 has 13 residues. Germline assignment: CDR1 ENHRY and CDR2 SYGVKD. V was clipped by 10 bases and J by 3 bases, with 16 bases between them. CDR3: CATRPASDYEQYV. The CDR3 coding sequence is TGTGCCACCCGGCCTGCTAGCGACTACGAGCAGTACGTC.

A few counts support this clonotype. The V and J genes are TRBV10-3 and TRBJ2-1, with TRBD2 matching 9 bases. This CDR3 spans 15 amino acids. The germline V gene encodes CDR1 ENHRY and CDR2 SYGVKD. Losses at the gene ends were 5 bases for V and 2 bases for J; bases not matched to a gene: 4. CDR3 DNA sequence: TGTGCCATCAGTTTAGCGGGAGCTACCTACAATGAGCAGTTCTTC. This gives the protein CAISLAGATYNEQFF.

This clonotype was observed a single time. The chain recombines TRBV27 with TRBJ1-5; TRBD1 matches 8 bases. V lost 1 base and J lost 7; bases outside the gene matches: 6. The CDR3 consists of 15 residues. From germline, CDR1 is MNHEY and CDR2 SMNVEV (reference sequence). The CDR3 sequence: CASSLFTGGGQPQHF. CDR3 DNA: TGTGCCAGCAGTTTATTTACAGGGGGGGGACAGCCCCAGCATTTT.

This clonotype was seen a few times. The rearrangement links TRBV7-8 to TRBJ2-3; 10 bases align to TRBD2. The germline V gene encodes CDR1 SGHVS and CDR2 FQNEAQ. The CDR3 is 16 amino acids. The V segment lost 2 bases and the J segment 1 base; nucleotides outside the gene matches: 3. The CDR3 coding sequence is TGTGCCAGCAGCTTATTCGGGACTAGCGGCACAGATACGCAGTATTTT. Its translation is CASSLFGTSGTDTQYF. The full variable domain, completed using reference TRBV7-8 and TRBJ2-3, is GAGVSQSPRYKVAKRGQDVALRCDPISGHVSLFWYQQALGQGPEFLTYFQNEAQLDKSGLPSDRFFAERPEGSVSTLKIQRTQQEDSAVYLCASSLFGTSGTDTQYFGPGTRLTVL.

A few counts support this clonotype. The genes are TRBV7-3 and TRBJ2-1, with D perhaps TRBD1 (6 bases). The CDR3 is made up of 13 amino acids. V lost 5 bases to trimming and J lost 12 bases, with 17 bases between them. Germline assignment: CDR1 SGHTA and CDR2 FQGTGA. This CDR3 is CASSPTGGLGQFF. The CDR3 DNA reads TGTGCCAGCAGCCCCACTGGGGGCTTGGGGCAGTTCTTC.

This clonotype was seen a few times. The chain is built from TRBV28 and TRBJ2-5; D uncertain. Germline-derived CDR1 and CDR2 are MDHEN and SYDVKM. This CDR3 region has 16 residues. V was shortened by 4 bases and J by 5 bases, with 20 bases between the two germline ends. The CDR3, as DNA: TGTGCCAGCAGTTACTTCCCCATGCGGTCAGAGGAGACCCAGTACTTC. Translated: CASSYFPMRSEETQYF.

This clonotype has more than one count but fewer than ten. The rearrangement joins TRBV7-8 to TRBJ2-2; D uncertain. CDR3 length equals 14 residues. Germline loops: CDR1 SGHVS, CDR2 FQNEAQ. Trimming removed 0 bases from V and 7 bases from J, with 9 bases in between. The CDR3 coding sequence is TGTGCCAGCAGCTTAGCGGTGGTAGTCGGGGAGCTGTTTTTT. Protein product: CASSLAVVVGELFF.

This chain uses TRBV6-2 or TRBV6-3 with TRBJ2-1; D not certain. V gave up 2 bases and J gave up 0 bases, with 8 bases separating them. CDR1 is MNHEY and CDR2 is SVGEGT in the germline V gene. The length of the CDR3 is 15 residues. CDR3 sequence: CASSYRSSSYNEQFF. Here the CDR3 DNA reads TGTGCCAGCAGTTACCGGTCGAGCTCCTACAATGAGCAGTTCTTC.